This T cell receptor (beta chain) was sequenced during a study of cytomegalovirus exposure and HLA in healthy donors. Study observations and caveats: For presence/absence analyses, sequencing depth was assumed to be roughly uniform across donors. Cytomegalovirus association was listed for around 170 TCR beta chains. Rarity held for most TCR sequences, but there were some public TCRs that occurred in many donors.

This CDR3 is built from 14 residues. Trimming removed 5 bases from V and 0 bases from J; junction bases left unmatched: 3. Germline V gene data show CDR1 as KGHSH and CDR2 as LQKENI. Worth noting for this clone: Its target is not known.

PCR involved 60 Vbeta and 13 Jbeta primers. Using immunoSEQ multiplex PCR, the repertoire was profiled, and TCRdb retains in-frame clones only, with some absent. In the table there are 70,000 to 80,000 clones, less than 80% of which are singletons. Input material: PBMCs. The V call is TRBV18, the J call TRBJ2-5; 7 bases fit TRBD1. The source is a woman in her thirties or forties in good health and CMV-seropositive. The CDR3 spells CASSWDRDQETQYF. DNA of the CDR3: TGTGCCAGCTCATGGGACAGAGACCAAGAGACCCAGTACTTC.